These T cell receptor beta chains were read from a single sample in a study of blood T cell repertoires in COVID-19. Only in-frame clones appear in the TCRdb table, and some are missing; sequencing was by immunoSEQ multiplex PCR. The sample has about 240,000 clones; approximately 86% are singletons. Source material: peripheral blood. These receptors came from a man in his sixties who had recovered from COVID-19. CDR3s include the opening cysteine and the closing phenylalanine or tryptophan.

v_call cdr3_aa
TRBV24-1 CATSDSGTTYNEQFF
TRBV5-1 CASSLVADTEAFF
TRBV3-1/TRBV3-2 CASSPPPGQGTYEQYF
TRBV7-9 CASSSPGVGDEKLFF
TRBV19 CASSPDHRKPQHF
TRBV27 CASSPGTRLYGYTF
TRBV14 CASSLRTGGKGVTQYF
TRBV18 CASSPGGQGLWYGYTF
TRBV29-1 CSVGLTGDGNTIYF
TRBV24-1 CATSDLSQADYTF
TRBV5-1 CASSLGAGATYNEQFF
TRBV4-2 CASSRGTGGASTGELFF
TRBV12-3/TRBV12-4 CASSRGERRAFF
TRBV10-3 CAISESGGLTEAFF
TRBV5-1 CASSSRRGGLETQYF
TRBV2 CASSGTGSNQPQHF
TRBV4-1 CASSPGTPRSPLHF
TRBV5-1 CASSSTGNYGYTF
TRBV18 CASSPPNPGTNYGYTF
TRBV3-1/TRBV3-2 CASSFRTGEGQYF
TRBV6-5 CASSYTRGGPFF
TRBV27 CASSYSSGGEFF
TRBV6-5 CASSYTGGSGYTF
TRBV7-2 CASSLAVLAGGPTDTQYF
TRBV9 CASSAGQGSWEKLFF
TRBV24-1 CATRAEGGMNEQFF
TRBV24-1 CATSAGQVNEKLFF
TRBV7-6 CASSLVGGYEQYF
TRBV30 CAWSDRRGVGEKLFF
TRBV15 CATSSPRSRQAKNIQYF
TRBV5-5 CASSLVVTGGWETQYF
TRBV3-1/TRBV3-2 CASSHRAPNEQFF
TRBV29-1 CSVVRTASYNEQFF
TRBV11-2 CASSPNRGQYEQYF
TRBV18 CASSPDSNYGYTF
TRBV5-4 CASSWTGGGYTF
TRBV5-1 CASRGGDLGSGNTIYF
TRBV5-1 CASSLVAGKTGNTIYF
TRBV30 CAWSNQGIEQYF
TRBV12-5 CASGKTGYQPQHF
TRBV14 CASSVLSSGANVLTF
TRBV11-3 CASSLRASGSNTGELFF
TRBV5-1 CASSLGTNRAQGNEKLFF
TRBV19 CASSMASGGTKLNSYEQYF
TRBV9 CASSSSYYGYTF
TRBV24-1 CATSDLGPSGGARAYNEQFF
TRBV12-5 CASSPPHSNQPQHF
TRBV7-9 CASSLPTASLAKNIQYF
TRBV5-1 CASSLSANTGELFF
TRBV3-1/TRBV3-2 CASSQGGTLHF
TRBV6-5 CASLFDRGGDTQYF
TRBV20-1 CSASPSGGGGLSYNEQFF
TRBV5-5 CASSLHYPGTGDGELFF
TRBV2 CASSERGGVTDTQYF